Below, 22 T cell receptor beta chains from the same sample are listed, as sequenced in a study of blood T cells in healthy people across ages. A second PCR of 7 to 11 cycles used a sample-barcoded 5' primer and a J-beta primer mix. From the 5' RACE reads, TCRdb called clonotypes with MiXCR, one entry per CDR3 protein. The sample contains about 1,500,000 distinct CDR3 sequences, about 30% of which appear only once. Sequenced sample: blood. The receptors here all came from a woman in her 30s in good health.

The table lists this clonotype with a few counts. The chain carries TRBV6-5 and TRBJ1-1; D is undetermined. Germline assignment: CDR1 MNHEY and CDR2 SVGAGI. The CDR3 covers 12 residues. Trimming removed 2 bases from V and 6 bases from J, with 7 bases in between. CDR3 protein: CASSYGGAEAFF. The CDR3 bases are TGTGCCAGCAGTTACGGTGGGGCTGAAGCTTTCTTT.

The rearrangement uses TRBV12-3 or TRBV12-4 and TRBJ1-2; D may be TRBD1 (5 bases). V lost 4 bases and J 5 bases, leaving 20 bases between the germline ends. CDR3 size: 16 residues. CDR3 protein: CASSYRSGDGGYGYTF. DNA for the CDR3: TGTGCCAGCAGTTACAGATCCGGCGACGGGGGGTATGGCTACACCTTC.

The CDR3 sequence is CASSPRVGSVNIQYF. DNA for the CDR3: TGTGCCAGCTCACCCAGAGTGGGGAGTGTAAACATTCAGTACTTC. This chain uses TRBV18 with TRBJ2-4, with D possibly matching TRBD2 (5 bases). The germline V and J ends were trimmed by 3 bases and 6 bases, with 15 bases remaining between them. This CDR3 has 15 residues. Germline CDR1 and CDR2: KGHSH and LQKENI. Variable domain in full (rest from reference TRBV18 and TRBJ2-4): NAGVMQNPRHLVRRRGQEARLRCSPMKGHSHVYWYRQLPEEGLKFMVYLQKENIIDESGMPKERFSAEFPKEGPSILRIQQVVRGDSAAYFCASSPRVGSVNIQYFGAGTRLSVL.

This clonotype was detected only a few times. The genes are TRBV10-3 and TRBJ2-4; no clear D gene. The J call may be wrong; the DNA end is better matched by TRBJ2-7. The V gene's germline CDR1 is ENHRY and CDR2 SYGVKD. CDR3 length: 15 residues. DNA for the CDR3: TGTGCCATCAGTGAGTCTCCCAGTGGTGGCTACGAGCAGTACTTC. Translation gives CAISESPSGGYEQYF.

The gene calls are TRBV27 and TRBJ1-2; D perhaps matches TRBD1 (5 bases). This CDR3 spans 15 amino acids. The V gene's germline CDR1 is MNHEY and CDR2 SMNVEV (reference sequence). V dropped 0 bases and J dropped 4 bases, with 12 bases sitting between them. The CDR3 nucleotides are TGTGCCAGCAGTTTATCAGGGGACCGCTTCTATGGCTACACCTTC. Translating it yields CASSLSGDRFYGYTF.

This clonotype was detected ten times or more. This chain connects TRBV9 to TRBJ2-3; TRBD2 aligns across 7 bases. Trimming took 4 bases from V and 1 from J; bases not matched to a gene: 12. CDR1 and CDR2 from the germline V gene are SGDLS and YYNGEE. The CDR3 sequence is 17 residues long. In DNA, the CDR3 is TGTGCCAGCAGCCCGCGGGTAAGCGGGGTGCGCACAGATACGCAGTATTTT. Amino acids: CASSPRVSGVRTDTQYF.

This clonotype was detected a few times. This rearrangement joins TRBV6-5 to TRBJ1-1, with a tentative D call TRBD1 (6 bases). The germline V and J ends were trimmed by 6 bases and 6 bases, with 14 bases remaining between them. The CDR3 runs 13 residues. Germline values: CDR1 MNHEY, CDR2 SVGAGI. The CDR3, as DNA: TGTGCCAGCAGCCCAACAGACAGGCCTGAAGCTTTCTTT. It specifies CASSPTDRPEAFF.

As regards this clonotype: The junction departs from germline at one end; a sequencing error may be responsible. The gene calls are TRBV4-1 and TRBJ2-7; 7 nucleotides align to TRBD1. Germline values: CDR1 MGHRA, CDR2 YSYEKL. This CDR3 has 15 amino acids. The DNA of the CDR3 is TGCGCCAGCAGCCAAGAAGGGACAGCCTCCTACAAGCAGTACTTC. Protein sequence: CASSQEGTASYKQYF.

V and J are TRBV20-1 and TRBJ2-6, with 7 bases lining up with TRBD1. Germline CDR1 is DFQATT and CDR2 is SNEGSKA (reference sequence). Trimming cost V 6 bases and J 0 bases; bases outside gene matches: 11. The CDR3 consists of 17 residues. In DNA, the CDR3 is TGCAGTGCAGCCCCGACAGGGTTTCACTCTGGGGCCAACGTCCTGACTTTC. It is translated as CSAAPTGFHSGANVLTF.

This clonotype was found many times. CDR3: CASSPEGGQGIYEQYF. Written as DNA, the CDR3 is TGTGCCAGCAGTCCAGAGGGGGGACAGGGGATCTACGAGCAGTACTTC. This chain connects TRBV28 to TRBJ2-7; 10 nucleotides align to TRBD1. The germline V gene has CDR1 MDHEN and CDR2 SYDVKM. Trimming at V came to 5 bases and at J to 3 bases, leaving 10 bases not matched to a gene. This CDR3 spans 16 amino acids.

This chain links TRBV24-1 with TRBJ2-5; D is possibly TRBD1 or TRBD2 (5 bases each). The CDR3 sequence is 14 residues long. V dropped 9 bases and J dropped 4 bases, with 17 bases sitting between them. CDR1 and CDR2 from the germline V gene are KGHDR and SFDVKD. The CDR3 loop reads CATWGPPRRETQYF. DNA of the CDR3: TGTGCCACCTGGGGACCGCCCCGGAGAGAGACCCAGTACTTC.

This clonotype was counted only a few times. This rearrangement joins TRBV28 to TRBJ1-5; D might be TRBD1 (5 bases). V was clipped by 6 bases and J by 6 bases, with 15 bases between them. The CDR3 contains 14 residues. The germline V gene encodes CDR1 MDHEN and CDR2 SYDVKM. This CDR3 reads CASSPPGGIQPQHF. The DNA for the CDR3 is TGTGCCAGCAGCCCCCCTGGGGGAATTCAGCCCCAGCATTTT.

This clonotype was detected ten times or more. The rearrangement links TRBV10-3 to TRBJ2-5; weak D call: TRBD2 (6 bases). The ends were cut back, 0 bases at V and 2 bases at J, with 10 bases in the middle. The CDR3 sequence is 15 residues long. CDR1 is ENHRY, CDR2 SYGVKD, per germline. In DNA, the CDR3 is TGTGCCATCAGTGAGTCGGGGCTAGCGCAAGAGACCCAGTACTTC. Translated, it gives CAISESGLAQETQYF.

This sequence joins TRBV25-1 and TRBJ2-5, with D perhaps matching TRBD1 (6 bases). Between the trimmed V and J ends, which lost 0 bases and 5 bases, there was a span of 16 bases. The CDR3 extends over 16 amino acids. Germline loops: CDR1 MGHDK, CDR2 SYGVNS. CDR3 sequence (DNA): TGTGCCAGCAGTGAATACGCTGTGGGAGACAGGGAGACCCAGTACTTC. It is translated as CASSEYAVGDRETQYF.

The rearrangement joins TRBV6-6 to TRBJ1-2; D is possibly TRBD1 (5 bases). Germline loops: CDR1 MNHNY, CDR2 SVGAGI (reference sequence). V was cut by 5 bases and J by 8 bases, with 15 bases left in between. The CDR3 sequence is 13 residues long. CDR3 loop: CASSGQGSAGYTF. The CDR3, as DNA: TGTGCCAGCAGTGGGCAGGGATCAGCCGGCTACACCTTC.

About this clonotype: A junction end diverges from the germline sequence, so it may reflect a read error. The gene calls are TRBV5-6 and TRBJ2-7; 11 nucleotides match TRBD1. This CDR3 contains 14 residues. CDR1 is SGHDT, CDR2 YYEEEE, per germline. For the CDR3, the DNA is TGTGCCTGCAGCTTACGAGGACAGGGGGCAGGGCAGTACTTC. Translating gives CACSLRGQGAGQYF.

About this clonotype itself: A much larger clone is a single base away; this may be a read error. The CDR3 protein is CASGHGQFGDTGELFF. The CDR3 region has the DNA TGCGCCAGCGGCCACGGGCAGTTCGGGGACACCGGGGAGCTGTTTTTT. The chain couples TRBV4-1 to TRBJ2-2; weak D call: TRBD2 (5 bases). CDR1 is MGHRA, CDR2 YSYEKL, per germline. This CDR3 region has 16 residues.

The CDR3 nucleotides read TGTGCCTGGAGTGCCGGACTGACTAGCACAGATACGCAGTATTTT. Translating gives CAWSAGLTSTDTQYF. This chain uses TRBV30 with TRBJ2-3; maybe TRBD2 (5 bases). Trimming pared 1 base from V and 0 bases from J, leaving 11 bases between. Germline lookup yields CDR1 GTSNPN and CDR2 SVGIG (reference sequence). The CDR3 sequence is 15 residues long.

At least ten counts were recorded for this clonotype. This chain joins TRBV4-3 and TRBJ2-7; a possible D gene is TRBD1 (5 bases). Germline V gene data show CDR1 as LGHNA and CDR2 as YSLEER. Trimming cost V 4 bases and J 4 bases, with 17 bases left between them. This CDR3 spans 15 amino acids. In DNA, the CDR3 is TGCGCCAGCAGCCCTCACCGACAGCTACCTTACGAGCAGTACTTC. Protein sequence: CASSPHRQLPYEQYF.

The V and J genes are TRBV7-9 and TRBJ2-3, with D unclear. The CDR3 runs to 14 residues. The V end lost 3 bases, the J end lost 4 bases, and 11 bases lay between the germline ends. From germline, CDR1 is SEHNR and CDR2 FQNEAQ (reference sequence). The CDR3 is CASSLDRTPDTQYF. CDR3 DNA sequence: TGTGCCAGCAGCTTGGACCGTACCCCAGATACGCAGTATTTT.

This CDR3 reads CASSLGPLATQYF. DNA of the CDR3: TGTGCCAGCAGTTTAGGCCCACTGGCGACCCAGTACTTC. The chain uses TRBV27 and TRBJ2-7; no clear D. The DNA end favors TRBJ2-5, so the J call may be wrong. Germline CDR1 MNHEY, CDR2 SMNVEV (reference sequence). This CDR3 contains 13 residues.

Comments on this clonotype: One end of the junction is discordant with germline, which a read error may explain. The CDR3 DNA reads TGTGCCACCAGCGGGCCTTGGGCTAACGCGCATTTT. This translates into CATSGPWANAHF. The chain uses TRBV28 and TRBJ2-3, with a weak D call TRBD2 (6 bases). The germline CDR1 and CDR2 sequences are MDHEN and SYDVKM. The CDR3 is made up of 12 amino acids. The full variable domain, completed using reference TRBV28 and TRBJ2-3, is DVKVTQSSRYLVKRTGEKVFLECVQDMDHENMFWYRQDPGLGLRLIYFSYDVKMKEKGDIPEGYSVSREKKERFSLILESASTNQTSMYLCATSGPWANAHFGPGTRLTVL.